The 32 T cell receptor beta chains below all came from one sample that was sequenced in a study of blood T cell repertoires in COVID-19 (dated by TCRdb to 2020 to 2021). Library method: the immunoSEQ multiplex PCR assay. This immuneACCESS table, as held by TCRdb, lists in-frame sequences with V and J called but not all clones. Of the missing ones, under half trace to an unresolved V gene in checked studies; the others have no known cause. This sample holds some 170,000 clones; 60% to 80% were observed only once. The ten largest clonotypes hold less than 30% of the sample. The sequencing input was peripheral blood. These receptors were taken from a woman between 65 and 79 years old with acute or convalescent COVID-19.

CDR3 amino acids: CASSYVKGATDQPQHF. The CDR3 DNA reads as TGTGCCAGCAGTTACGTGAAGGGGGCGACGGATCAGCCCCAGCATTTT. The chain links TRBV6-6 to TRBJ1-5, with 7 bases matching TRBD1. The V gene's germline CDR1 is MNHNY and CDR2 SVGAGI (reference sequence). The CDR3 runs 16 residues. The ends lost 2 bases at V and 5 bases at J; junction bases unmatched: 9.

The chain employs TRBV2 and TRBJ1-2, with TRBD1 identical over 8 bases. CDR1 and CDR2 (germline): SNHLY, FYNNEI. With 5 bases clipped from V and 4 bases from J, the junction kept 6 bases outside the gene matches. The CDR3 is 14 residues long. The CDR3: CASSIDRGGYGYTF. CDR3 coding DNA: TGTGCCAGCAGTATCGACAGGGGCGGCTATGGCTACACCTTC.

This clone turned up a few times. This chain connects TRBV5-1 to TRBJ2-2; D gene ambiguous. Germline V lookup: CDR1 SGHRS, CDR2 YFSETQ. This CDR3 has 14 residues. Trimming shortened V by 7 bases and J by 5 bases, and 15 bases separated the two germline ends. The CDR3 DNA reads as TGCGCCAGCGGAACGGCGTCAGCGACCGGGGAGCTGTTTTTT. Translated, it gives CASGTASATGELFF.

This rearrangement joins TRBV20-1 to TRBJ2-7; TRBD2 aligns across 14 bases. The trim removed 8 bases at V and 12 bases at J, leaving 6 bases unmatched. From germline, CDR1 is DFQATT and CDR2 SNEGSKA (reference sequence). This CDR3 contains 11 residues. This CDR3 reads CSWTSGRNAYF. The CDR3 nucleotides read TGCAGTTGGACTAGCGGGAGGAATGCGTACTTC.

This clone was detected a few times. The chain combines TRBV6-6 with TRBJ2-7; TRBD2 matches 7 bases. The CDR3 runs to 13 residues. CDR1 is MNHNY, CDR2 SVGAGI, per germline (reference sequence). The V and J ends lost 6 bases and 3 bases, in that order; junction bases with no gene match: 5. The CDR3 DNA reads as TGTGCCAGCAGGCGCGGGACTATCTACGAGCAGTACTTC. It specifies CASRRGTIYEQYF.

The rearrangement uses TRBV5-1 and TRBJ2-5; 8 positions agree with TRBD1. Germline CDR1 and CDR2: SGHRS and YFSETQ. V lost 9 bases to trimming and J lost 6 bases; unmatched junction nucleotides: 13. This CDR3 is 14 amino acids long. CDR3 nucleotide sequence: TGCGCCACACGTCGGACAGGGATCGAGCAGACCCAGTACTTC. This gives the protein CATRRTGIEQTQYF.

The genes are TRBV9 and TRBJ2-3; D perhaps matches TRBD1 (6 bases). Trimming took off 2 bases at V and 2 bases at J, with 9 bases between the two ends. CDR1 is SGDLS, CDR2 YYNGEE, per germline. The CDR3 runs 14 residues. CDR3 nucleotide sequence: TGTGCCAGCAGCGTTCGGGGACACACAGATACGCAGTATTTT. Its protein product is CASSVRGHTDTQYF.

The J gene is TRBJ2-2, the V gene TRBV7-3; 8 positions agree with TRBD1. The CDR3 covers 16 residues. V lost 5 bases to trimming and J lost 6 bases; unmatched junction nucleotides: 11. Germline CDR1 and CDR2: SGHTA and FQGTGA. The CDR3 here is CASSTRQGLFAGELFF. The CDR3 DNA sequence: TGTGCCAGCAGCACCCGACAGGGGCTGTTCGCCGGGGAGCTGTTTTTT.

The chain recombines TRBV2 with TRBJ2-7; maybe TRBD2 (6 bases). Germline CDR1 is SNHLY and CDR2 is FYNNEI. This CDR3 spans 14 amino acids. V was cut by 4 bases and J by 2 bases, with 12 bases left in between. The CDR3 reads CASSAQRVPYEQYF. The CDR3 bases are TGTGCCAGCAGTGCCCAGCGGGTACCCTACGAGCAGTACTTC.

CDR3 DNA: TGTGCCAGTAGTATCTCGGCCCTCTTCAGCGTGGGTGGCTACACCTTC. Translating it yields CASSISALFSVGGYTF. The V and J genes are TRBV19 and TRBJ1-2; D remains ambiguous. Trimming stripped 3 bases from V and 7 bases from J, with 21 bases between. Germline lookup yields CDR1 LNHDA and CDR2 SQIVND (reference sequence). The CDR3 is made up of 16 amino acids.

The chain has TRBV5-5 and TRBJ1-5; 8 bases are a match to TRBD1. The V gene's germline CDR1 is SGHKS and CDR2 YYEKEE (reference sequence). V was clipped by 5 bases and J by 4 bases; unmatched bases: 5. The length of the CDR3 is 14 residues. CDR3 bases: TGTGCCAGCAGTTCTGGACAGGGTAATCAGCCCCAGCATTTT. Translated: CASSSGQGNQPQHF.

The CDR3 region has the DNA TGTGCCAGCAGCCGCCGTCTAGCGGTTGACTACGAGCAGTACTTC. Its translation: CASSRRLAVDYEQYF. The chain combines TRBV7-2 with TRBJ2-7, with 7 bases matching TRBD2. V was pared by 5 bases and J by 3 bases, with 10 bases of the junction left unmatched. The germline gives CDR1 SGHTA, CDR2 FQGNSA. The CDR3 covers 15 residues.

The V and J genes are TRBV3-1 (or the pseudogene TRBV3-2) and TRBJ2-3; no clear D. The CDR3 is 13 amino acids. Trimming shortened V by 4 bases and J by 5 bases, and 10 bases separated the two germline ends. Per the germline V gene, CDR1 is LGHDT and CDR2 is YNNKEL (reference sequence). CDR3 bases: TGTGCCAGCAGCCTTGAGCGTCTAGATACGCAGTATTTT. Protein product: CASSLERLDTQYF.

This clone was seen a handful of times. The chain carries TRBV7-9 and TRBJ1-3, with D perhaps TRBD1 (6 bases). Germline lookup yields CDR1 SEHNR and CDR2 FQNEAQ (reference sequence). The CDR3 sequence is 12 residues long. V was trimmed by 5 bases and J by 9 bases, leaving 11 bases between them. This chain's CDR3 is CASSPQGGTIYF. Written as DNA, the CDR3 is TGTGCCAGCAGCCCACAGGGTGGCACCATATATTTT.

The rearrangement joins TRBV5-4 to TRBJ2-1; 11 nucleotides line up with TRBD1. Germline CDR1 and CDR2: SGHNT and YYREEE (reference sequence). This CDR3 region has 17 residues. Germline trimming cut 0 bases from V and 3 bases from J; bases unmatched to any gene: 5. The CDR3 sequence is CASSLDFGTGGYNEQFF. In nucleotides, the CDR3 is TGTGCCAGCAGCTTGGATTTCGGGACAGGGGGCTACAATGAGCAGTTCTTC. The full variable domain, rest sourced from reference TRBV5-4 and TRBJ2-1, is ETGVTQSPTHLIKTRGQQVTLRCSSQSGHNTVSWYQQALGQGPQFIFQYYREEENGRGNFPPRFSGLQFPNYSSELNVNALELDDSALYLCASSLDFGTGGYNEQFFGPGTRLTVL.

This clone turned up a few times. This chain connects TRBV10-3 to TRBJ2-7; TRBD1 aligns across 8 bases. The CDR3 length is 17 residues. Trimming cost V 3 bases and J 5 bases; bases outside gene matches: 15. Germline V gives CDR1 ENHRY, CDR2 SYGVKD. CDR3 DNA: TGTGCCATCAGTGATCGGGGGTACGGGACAGGAGGGAACGAGCAGTACTTC. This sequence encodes CAISDRGYGTGGNEQYF.

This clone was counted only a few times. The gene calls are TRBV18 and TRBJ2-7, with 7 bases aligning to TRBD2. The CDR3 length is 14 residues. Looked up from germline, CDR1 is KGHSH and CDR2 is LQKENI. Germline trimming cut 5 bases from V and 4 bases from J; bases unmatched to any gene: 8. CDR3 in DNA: TGTGCCAGCTCAGGGGGGGACTACGGTTACGAGCAGTACTTC. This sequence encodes CASSGGDYGYEQYF. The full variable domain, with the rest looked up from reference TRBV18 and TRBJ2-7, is NAGVMQNPRHLVRRRGQEARLRCSPMKGHSHVYWYRQLPEEGLKFMVYLQKENIIDESGMPKERFSAEFPKEGPSILRIQQVVRGDSAAYFCASSGGDYGYEQYFGPGTRLTVT.

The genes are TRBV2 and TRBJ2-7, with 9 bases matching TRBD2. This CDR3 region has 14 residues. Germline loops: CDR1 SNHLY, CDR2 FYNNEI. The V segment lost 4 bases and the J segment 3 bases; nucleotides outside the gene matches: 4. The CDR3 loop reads CASSVLSGSYEQYF. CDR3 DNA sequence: TGTGCCAGCAGTGTACTTAGCGGGAGCTACGAGCAGTACTTC.

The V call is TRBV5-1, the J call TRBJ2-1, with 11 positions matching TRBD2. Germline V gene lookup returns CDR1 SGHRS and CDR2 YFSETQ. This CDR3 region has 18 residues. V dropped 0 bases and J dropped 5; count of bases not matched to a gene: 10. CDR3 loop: CASSLAGPGTSGDNEQFF. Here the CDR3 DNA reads TGCGCCAGCAGCTTGGCCGGTCCCGGGACTAGCGGTGACAATGAGCAGTTCTTC. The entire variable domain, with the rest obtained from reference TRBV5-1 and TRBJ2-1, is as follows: KAGVTQTPRYLIKTRGQQVTLSCSPISGHRSVSWYQQTPGQGLQFLFEYFSETQRNKGNFPGRFSGRQFSNSRSEMNVSTLELGDSALYLCASSLAGPGTSGDNEQFFGPGTRLTVL.

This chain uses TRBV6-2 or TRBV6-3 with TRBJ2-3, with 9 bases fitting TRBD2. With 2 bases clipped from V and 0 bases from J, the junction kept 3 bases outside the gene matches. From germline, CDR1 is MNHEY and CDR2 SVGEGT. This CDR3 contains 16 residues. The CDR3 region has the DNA TGTGCCAGCAGTTACGGAGCGGGAGGAAGCACAGATACGCAGTATTTT. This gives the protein CASSYGAGGSTDTQYF.

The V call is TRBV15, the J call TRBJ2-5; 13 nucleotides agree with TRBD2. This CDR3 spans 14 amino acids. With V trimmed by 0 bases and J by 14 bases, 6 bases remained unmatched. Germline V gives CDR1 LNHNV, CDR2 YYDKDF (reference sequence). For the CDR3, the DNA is TGTGCCACCAGCAGAGATTTCACTAGCGGGGGGGGATACTTC. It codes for CATSRDFTSGGGYF.

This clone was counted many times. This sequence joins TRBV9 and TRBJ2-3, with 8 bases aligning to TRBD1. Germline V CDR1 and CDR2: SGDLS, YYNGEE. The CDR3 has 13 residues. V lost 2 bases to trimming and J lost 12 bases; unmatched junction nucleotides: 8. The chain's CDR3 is CASSVSPGQGQYF. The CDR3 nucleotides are TGTGCCAGCAGCGTCTCACCCGGACAGGGACAGTATTTT.

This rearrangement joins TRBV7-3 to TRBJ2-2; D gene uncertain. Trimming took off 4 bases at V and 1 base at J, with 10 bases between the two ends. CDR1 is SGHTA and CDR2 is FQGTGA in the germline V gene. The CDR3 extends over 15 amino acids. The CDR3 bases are TGTGCCAGCAGCTGGTCAAGCGTGAACACCGGGGAGCTGTTTTTT. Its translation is CASSWSSVNTGELFF. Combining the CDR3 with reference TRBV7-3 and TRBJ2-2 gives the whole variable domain GAGVSQTPSNKVTEKGKYVELRCDPISGHTALYWYRQSLGQGPEFLIYFQGTGAADDSGLPNDRFFAVRPEGSVSTLKIQRTERGDSAVYLCASSWSSVNTGELFFGEGSRLTVL.

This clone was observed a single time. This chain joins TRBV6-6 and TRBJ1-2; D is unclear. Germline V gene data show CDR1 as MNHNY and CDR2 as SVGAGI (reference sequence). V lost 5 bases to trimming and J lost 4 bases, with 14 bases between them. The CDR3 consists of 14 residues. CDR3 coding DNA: TGTGCCAGCAGTACATTCCAGAACAGCTATGGCTACACCTTC. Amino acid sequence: CASSTFQNSYGYTF.

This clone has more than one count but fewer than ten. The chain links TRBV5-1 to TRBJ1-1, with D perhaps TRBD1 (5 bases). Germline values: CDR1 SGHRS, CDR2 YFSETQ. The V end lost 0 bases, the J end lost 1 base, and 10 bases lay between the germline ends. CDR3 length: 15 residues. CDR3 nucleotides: TGCGCCAGCAGCTTGGGACAGATGCCGAACACTGAAGCTTTCTTT. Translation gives CASSLGQMPNTEAFF.

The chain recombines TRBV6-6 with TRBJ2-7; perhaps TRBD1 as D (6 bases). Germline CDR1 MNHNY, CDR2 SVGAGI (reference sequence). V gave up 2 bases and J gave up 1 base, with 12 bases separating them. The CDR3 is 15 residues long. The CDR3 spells CASSYPGQPSYEQYF. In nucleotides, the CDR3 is TGTGCCAGCAGTTACCCGGGACAACCGTCCTACGAGCAGTACTTC.

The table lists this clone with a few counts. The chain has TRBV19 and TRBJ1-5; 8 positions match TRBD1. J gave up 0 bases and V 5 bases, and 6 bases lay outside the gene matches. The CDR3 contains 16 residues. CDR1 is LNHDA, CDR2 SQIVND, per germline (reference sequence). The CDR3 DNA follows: TGTGCCAGTAGTCCGACGACAGGGGTTAGCAATCAGCCCCAGCATTTT. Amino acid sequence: CASSPTTGVSNQPQHF.

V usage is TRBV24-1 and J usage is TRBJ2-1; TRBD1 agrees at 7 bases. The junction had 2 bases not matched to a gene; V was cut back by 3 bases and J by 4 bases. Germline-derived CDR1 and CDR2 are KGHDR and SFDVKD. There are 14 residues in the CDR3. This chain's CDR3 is CATSDLTGYNEQFF. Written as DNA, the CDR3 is TGTGCCACCAGTGATCTGACAGGGTACAATGAGCAGTTCTTC.

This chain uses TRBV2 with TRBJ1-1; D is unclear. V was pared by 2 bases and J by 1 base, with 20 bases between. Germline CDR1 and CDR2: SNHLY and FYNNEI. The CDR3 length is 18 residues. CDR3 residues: CASSENWRPKTRNTEAFF. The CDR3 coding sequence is TGTGCCAGCAGTGAAAATTGGCGGCCTAAAACCCGGAACACTGAAGCTTTCTTT.

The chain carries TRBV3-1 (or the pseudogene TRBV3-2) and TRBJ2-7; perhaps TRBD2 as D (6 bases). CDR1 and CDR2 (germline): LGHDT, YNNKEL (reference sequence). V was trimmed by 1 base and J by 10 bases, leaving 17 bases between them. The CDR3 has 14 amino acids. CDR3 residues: CASSQAGRGGYQYF. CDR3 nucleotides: TGTGCCAGCAGCCAAGCGGGACGGGGAGGATATCAGTACTTC.

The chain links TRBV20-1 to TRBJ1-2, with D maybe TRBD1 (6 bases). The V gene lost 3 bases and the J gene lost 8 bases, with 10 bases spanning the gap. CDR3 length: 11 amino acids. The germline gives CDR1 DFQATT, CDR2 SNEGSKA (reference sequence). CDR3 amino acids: CSASVQGGYTF. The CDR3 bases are TGCAGTGCTAGTGTCCAGGGGGGCTACACCTTC.

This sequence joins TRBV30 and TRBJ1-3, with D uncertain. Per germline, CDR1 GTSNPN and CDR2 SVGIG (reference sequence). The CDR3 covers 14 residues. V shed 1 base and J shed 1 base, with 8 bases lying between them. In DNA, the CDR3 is TGTGCCTGGAGTGACAGCGGTTCTGGAAACACCATATATTTT. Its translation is CAWSDSGSGNTIYF.